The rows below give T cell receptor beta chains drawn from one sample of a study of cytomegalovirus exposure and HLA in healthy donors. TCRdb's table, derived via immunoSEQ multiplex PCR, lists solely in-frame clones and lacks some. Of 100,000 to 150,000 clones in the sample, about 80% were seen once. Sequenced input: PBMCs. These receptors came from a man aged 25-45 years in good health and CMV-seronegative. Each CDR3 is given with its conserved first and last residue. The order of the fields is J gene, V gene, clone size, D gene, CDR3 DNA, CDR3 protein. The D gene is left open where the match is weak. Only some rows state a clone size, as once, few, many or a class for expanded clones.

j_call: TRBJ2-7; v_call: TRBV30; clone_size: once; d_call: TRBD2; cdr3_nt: TGTGCCTGGAGAGGACTAGCGGGCAGCTCCTACGAGCAGTACTTC; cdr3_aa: CAWRGLAGSSYEQYF
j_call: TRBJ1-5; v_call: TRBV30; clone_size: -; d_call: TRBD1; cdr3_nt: TGTGCCTGGTCGACAGGGTTTAATCAGCCCCAGAATTTT; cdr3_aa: CAWSTGFNQPQNF
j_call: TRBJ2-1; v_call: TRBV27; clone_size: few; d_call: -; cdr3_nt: TGTGCCAGCTCAATTTCGGGACTCCCTACCCGGGGTGAGCAGTTCTTC; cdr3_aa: CASSISGLPTRGEQFF
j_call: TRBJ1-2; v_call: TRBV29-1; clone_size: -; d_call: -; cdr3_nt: TGCAGCGTTGAACAGGGCCCCTATGGCTACACCTTC; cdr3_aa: CSVEQGPYGYTF
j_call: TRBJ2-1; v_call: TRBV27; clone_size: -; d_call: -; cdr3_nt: TGTGCCAGCAGTCTTCTCGATGCGAACAATGAGCAGTTCTTC; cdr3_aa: CASSLLDANNEQFF
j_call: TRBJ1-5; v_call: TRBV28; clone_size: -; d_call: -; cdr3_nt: TGTGCCAGCAACCGGGATTGGGGTCAGCCCCAGCATTTT; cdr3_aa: CASNRDWGQPQHF
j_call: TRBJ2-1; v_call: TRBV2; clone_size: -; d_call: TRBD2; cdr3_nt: TGTGCCAGCAGCCGACTAGCGGTCTATGAGCAGTTCTTC; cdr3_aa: CASSRLAVYEQFF
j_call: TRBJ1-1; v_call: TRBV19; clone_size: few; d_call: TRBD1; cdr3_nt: TGTGCCAGTAGTCTAAACGACAGGGACACTGAAGCTTTCTTT; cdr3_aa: CASSLNDRDTEAFF
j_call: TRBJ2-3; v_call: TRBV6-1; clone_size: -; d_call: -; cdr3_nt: TGTGCCAGCAGTGAGCGGGGAAGCACAGATACGCAGTATTTT; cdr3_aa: CASSERGSTDTQYF
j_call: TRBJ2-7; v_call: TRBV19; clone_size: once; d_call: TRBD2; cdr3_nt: TGTGCCACCGCTTCCGCGGCTAGCGGCTACGAGCAGTACTTC; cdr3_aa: CATASAASGYEQYF
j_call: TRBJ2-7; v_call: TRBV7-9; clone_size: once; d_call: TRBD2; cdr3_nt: TGTGCCAGCAGCTTAGGCCGAGCGGGAGAGACCTACGAGCAGTACTTC; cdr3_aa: CASSLGRAGETYEQYF
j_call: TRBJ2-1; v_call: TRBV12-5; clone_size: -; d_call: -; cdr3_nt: TGTGCTAGTGGTTTACAAGGACTACCCCGCCATGAGCAGTTCTTC; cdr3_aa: CASGLQGLPRHEQFF
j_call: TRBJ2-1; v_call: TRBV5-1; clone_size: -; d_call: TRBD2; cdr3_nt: TGCGCCAGCAGCCTCGGGACTAGCCGCCACAATGAGCAGTTCTTC; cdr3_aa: CASSLGTSRHNEQFF
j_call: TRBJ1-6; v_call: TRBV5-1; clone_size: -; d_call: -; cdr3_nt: TGCGCCAGCAGCTTGGAAGTTCGCGCCTCCTATAATTCACCCCTCCACTTT; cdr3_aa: CASSLEVRASYNSPLHF
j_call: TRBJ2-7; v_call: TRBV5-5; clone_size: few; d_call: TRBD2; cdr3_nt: TGTGCCAGCAGCTTGGCGTTAGCGGGAGGTTCCTACGAGCAGTACTTC; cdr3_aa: CASSLALAGGSYEQYF
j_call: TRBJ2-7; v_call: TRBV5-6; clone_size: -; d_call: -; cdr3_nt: TGTGCCAGCAGCCCCTTGGGGCTAGCGCTTTACGAGCAGTACTTC; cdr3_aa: CASSPLGLALYEQYF
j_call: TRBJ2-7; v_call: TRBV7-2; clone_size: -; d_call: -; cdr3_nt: TGTGCCAGCAGCTATCAGGCTGGCTCCTACGAGCAGTACTTC; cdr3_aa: CASSYQAGSYEQYF
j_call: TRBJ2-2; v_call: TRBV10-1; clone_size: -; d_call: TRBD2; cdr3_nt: TGCGCCAGCAGTCCGGGACTAGCGACGAACACCGGGGAGCTGTTTTTT; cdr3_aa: CASSPGLATNTGELFF